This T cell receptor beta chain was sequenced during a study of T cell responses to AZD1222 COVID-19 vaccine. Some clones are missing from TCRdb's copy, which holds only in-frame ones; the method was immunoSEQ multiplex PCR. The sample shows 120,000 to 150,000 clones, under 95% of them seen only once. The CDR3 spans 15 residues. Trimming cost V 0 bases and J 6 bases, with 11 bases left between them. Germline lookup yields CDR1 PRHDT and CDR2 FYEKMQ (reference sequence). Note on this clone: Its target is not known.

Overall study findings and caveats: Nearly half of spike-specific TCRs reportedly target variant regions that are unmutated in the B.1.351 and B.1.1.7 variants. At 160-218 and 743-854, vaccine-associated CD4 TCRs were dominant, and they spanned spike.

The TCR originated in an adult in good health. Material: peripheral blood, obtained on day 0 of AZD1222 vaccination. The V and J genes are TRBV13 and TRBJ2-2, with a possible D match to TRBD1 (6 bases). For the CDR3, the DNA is TGTGCCAGCAGCTTAGGGGACAGCCCCGCCGGGGAGCTGTTTTTT. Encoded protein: CASSLGDSPAGELFF.